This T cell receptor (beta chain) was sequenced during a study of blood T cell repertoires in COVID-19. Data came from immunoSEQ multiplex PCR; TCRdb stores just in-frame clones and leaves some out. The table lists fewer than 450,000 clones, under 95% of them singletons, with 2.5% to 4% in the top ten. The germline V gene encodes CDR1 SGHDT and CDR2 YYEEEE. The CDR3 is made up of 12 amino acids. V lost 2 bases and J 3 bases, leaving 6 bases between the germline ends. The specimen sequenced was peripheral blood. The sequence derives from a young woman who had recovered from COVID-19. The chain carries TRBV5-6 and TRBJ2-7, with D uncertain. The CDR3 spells CASSFSDYEQYV. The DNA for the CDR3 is TGTGCCAGCAGCTTCTCAGACTACGAGCAGTACGTC.